What follows are 27 T cell receptor beta chains derived from one specimen sequenced in a study of shared clonotypes between healthy human individuals (dated by TCRdb to 2020 to 2022). CD8 naive samples consisted of CD45RO-negative cells that were positively selected for CCR7, yielding a CD45RA+CCR7+ population without TemRA cells. Libraries were built with the immunoSEQ multiplex PCR assay. Entries here come from immuneACCESS through TCRdb and include only in-frame sequences with V and J called. Some clones fail to appear in such tables; in the studies checked, an unresolved V gene covers under half of the shortfall, and the cause of the remainder is unknown. Recorded for this sample are fewer than 1 million clones; approximately 97% of them occurred a single time. The leading ten clones occupy under 0.3% of the sample. Material: naive CD8+ T cells sorted from blood. The cell subset or site label for this specimen denotes: CD45RA+CCR7+. All receptors come from a man aged 25-45 years in good health.

The chain joins TRBV28 to TRBJ1-2, with D maybe TRBD1 (5 bases). The CDR3 has 16 amino acids. Germline CDR1 MDHEN, CDR2 SYDVKM. V lost 5 bases to trimming and J lost 8 bases, with 24 bases between them. The CDR3 loop reads CASSTTNAGSNMGYTF. CDR3 DNA sequence: TGTGCCAGCAGTACTACCAATGCAGGGAGCAACATGGGCTACACCTTC.

The chain recombines TRBV21-1 with TRBJ2-2; TRBD1 is the table's D call and was not checked against the DNA. TRBV21-1 is a recognized pseudogene. The CDR3 runs 14 residues. The CDR3 reads CASSKTGGTGELFF. In DNA, the CDR3 is TGTGCCAGCAGCAAAACAGGGGGGACCGGGGAGCTGTTTTTT.

The chain has TRBV15 and TRBJ2-2; 8 bases fit TRBD1. This CDR3 spans 15 amino acids. Per germline, CDR1 LNHNV and CDR2 YYDKDF (reference sequence). J gave up 2 bases and V 8 bases, and 7 bases lay outside the gene matches. CDR3 nucleotide sequence: TGTGCCACCCCAAGGGACAGGACCAACACCGGGGAGCTGTTTTTT. Protein sequence: CATPRDRTNTGELFF.

The chain recombines TRBV27 with TRBJ1-4; 8 nucleotides line up with TRBD1. V lost 6 bases and J lost 3; bases outside the gene matches: 6. Germline CDR1 is MNHEY and CDR2 is SMNVEV (reference sequence). The CDR3 length is 15 residues. Here the CDR3 reads CASSYRQGSNEKLFF. The CDR3 DNA reads as TGTGCCAGCAGCTACCGACAGGGGTCTAATGAAAAACTGTTTTTT.

This clone was seen a single time. This chain connects TRBV15 to TRBJ2-1; a weak D match, TRBD1 (6 bases). This CDR3 contains 13 residues. Germline assignment: CDR1 LNHNV and CDR2 YYDKDF (reference sequence). The germline V and J ends were trimmed by 5 bases and 4 bases, with 9 bases remaining between them. CDR3 sequence reads: CATSGGQYNEQFF. Here the CDR3 DNA reads TGTGCCACCAGCGGAGGACAGTACAATGAGCAGTTCTTC.

Points on this clone: Distinct nucleotide sequences in the sample also encode this CDR3. The V and J genes are TRBV27 and TRBJ1-5; D is unresolved. Germline CDR1 and CDR2: MNHEY and SMNVEV (reference sequence). The V gene lost 6 bases and the J gene lost 0 bases, with 6 bases spanning the gap. The CDR3 runs to 13 residues. The chain's CDR3 is CASSRGSNQPQHF. CDR3 nucleotides: TGTGCCAGCAGCCGTGGTAGCAATCAGCCCCAGCATTTT.

V and J are TRBV5-1 and TRBJ2-1; D is possibly TRBD2 (5 bases). V lost 3 bases and J lost 6, with 13 bases in between. The germline V gene has CDR1 SGHRS and CDR2 YFSETQ. The CDR3 spans 14 residues. The CDR3 is CASSWPSLGNEQFF. CDR3 nucleotides: TGCGCCAGCAGCTGGCCTAGCCTCGGCAATGAGCAGTTCTTC.

This chain joins TRBV4-1 and TRBJ2-7; possible D gene TRBD1, 7 bases. V shed 0 bases and J shed 6 bases, with 12 bases lying between them. This CDR3 is built from 14 residues. Germline loops: CDR1 MGHRA, CDR2 YSYEKL. The DNA for the CDR3 is TGCGCCAGCAGCCAAGACCCAGGGGGGCTCGAGCAGTACTTC. Translated: CASSQDPGGLEQYF.

V gene TRBV15 combines with J gene TRBJ1-1; TRBD1 aligns across 8 bases. Trimming at V came to 1 base and at J to 0 bases, leaving 1 base not matched to a gene. The CDR3 contains 15 residues. Germline V gene lookup returns CDR1 LNHNV and CDR2 YYDKDF (reference sequence). The CDR3 is CATSRGTGLNTEAFF. DNA for the CDR3: TGTGCCACCAGCAGAGGGACAGGGTTGAACACTGAAGCTTTCTTT. Complete variable domain (other parts from reference TRBV15 and TRBJ1-1): DAMVIQNPRYQVTQFGKPVTLSCSQTLNHNVMYWYQQKSSQAPKLLFHYYDKDFNNEADTPDNFQSRRPNTSFCFLDIRSPGLGDTAMYLCATSRGTGLNTEAFFGQGTRLTVV.

The gene calls are TRBV11-1 and TRBJ2-1; D is ambiguous. The germline V gene has CDR1 SGHAT and CDR2 FQDESV (reference sequence). V was pared by 0 bases and J by 4 bases, with 16 bases between. The CDR3 covers 17 residues. CDR3 nucleotide sequence: TGTGCCAGCAGCTTAGCGTCCGTGGGTGCGGTTTACAATGAGCAGTTCTTC. It translates to CASSLASVGAVYNEQFF.

This clone has only one observation. CDR3 loop: CASSLDFREKGGYTF. The CDR3 nucleotides are TGTGCCAGCAGCTTAGATTTTAGGGAAAAGGGCGGCTACACCTTC. The rearrangement joins TRBV11-2 to TRBJ1-2; D is undetermined. This CDR3 has 15 residues. Germline CDR1 and CDR2: SGHAT and FQNNGV. Trimming cost V 0 bases and J 8 bases, with 16 bases left between them.

This clone occurred once. The rearrangement joins TRBV27 to TRBJ1-4; no firm D call. This CDR3 has 16 amino acids. Trimming removed 5 bases at V and 8 bases at J, with 21 bases between. Germline V gene sequence: CDR1 MNHEY, CDR2 SMNVEV (reference sequence). CDR3 nucleotides: TGTGCCAGCAGTCCGTATATAGAGACAAGAGGCGAAAAACTGTTTTTT. Its protein is CASSPYIETRGEKLFF.

The chain joins TRBV29-1 to TRBJ2-7, with D perhaps matching TRBD1 (8 bases). The CDR3 spans 14 residues. CDR1 is SQVTM and CDR2 is ANQGSEA in the germline V gene. V was pared by 7 bases and J by 5 bases, with 21 bases between. The CDR3 bases are TGCAGCGCGGGGAGGGCAGGGGGCAGAAACGAGCAGTACTTC. This codes for CSAGRAGGRNEQYF.

The chain joins TRBV11-2 to TRBJ2-3; D is ambiguous. The CDR3 is 12 amino acids. The V end lost 5 bases, the J end lost 3 bases, and 6 bases lay between the germline ends. In germline, CDR1 is SGHAT, CDR2 FQNNGV. The CDR3 nucleotides are TGTGCCAGCAGCGCTTCAACAGATACGCAGTATTTT. Translating it yields CASSASTDTQYF.

The CDR3 loop is CASSPPTPPGQYF. The CDR3 DNA reads as TGTGCCAGCTCACCACCGACCCCACCAGGGCAGTACTTC. The gene calls are TRBV18 and TRBJ2-7; D gene unclear. Trimming took 0 bases from V and 9 from J, leaving 12 bases between them. The CDR3 extends over 13 amino acids. Germline CDR1 and CDR2: KGHSH and LQKENI.

The rearrangement uses TRBV28 and TRBJ2-7; D not certain. CDR3 length equals 14 residues. V shed 5 bases and J shed 2 bases, with 13 bases lying between them. Germline CDR1 MDHEN, CDR2 SYDVKM. CDR3 sequence reads: CASSPEVRTYEQYF. The CDR3, as DNA: TGTGCCAGCAGTCCCGAGGTCAGAACCTACGAGCAGTACTTC.

A note on this clone: Other DNA sequences in the sample encode the same CDR3. The genes are TRBV4-1 and TRBJ1-5, with unresolved D. This CDR3 comprises 13 residues. Germline V gene sequence: CDR1 MGHRA, CDR2 YSYEKL. V lost 1 base and J 7 bases, leaving 8 bases between the germline ends. CDR3 in amino acids: CASSQVLGQPQHF. In DNA, the CDR3 is TGCGCCAGCAGCCAAGTCCTCGGACAGCCCCAGCATTTT.

The J gene is TRBJ1-1, the V gene TRBV13; D perhaps matches TRBD1 (6 bases). The CDR3 sequence is 14 residues long. Between the trimmed V and J ends, which lost 2 bases and 0 bases, there was a span of 7 bases. Per germline, CDR1 PRHDT and CDR2 FYEKMQ (reference sequence). The CDR3 region is CASSLNRVNTEAFF. CDR3 bases: TGTGCCAGCAGCTTAAACAGGGTGAACACTGAAGCTTTCTTT. The full variable domain, in which reference TRBV13 and TRBJ1-1 provide the parts outside the CDR3, is AAGVIQSPRHLIKEKRETATLKCYPIPRHDTVYWYQQGPGQDPQFLISFYEKMQSDKGSIPDRFSAQQFSDYHSELNMSSLELGDSALYFCASSLNRVNTEAFFGQGTRLTVV.

V is TRBV5-1 and J is TRBJ1-1, with no clear D. V gave up 0 bases and J gave up 0 bases, with 9 bases separating them. The CDR3 is 15 residues long. Germline V CDR1 and CDR2: SGHRS, YFSETQ. CDR3 amino acids: CASSLVGVMNTEAFF. CDR3 nucleotide sequence: TGCGCCAGCAGCTTGGTTGGGGTGATGAACACTGAAGCTTTCTTT.

The chain carries TRBV29-1 and TRBJ2-7; D possibly matches TRBD1 or TRBD2 (5 bases each). The germline V gene encodes CDR1 SQVTM and CDR2 ANQGSEA. Trimming took off 7 bases at V and 0 bases at J, with 10 bases between the two ends. This CDR3 contains 12 residues. In DNA, the CDR3 is TGCAGCGCCCGGGACGACTCCTACGAGCAGTACTTC. Its translation: CSARDDSYEQYF.

J is TRBJ2-7 and V is TRBV11-2; 7 bases are a match to TRBD1. There are 15 residues in the CDR3. V lost 5 bases to trimming and J lost 5 bases; unmatched junction nucleotides: 12. Germline V gene lookup returns CDR1 SGHAT and CDR2 FQNNGV. The CDR3 DNA sequence: TGTGCCAGCAGCCGTACGACAGGGATTGTCCACGAGCAGTACTTC. It codes for CASSRTTGIVHEQYF.

The CDR3 DNA follows: TGTGCCAGCAGCGCCCCGTCTCGGGACGAGCAGTACTTC. Translated, it gives CASSAPSRDEQYF. The chain is built from TRBV7-9 and TRBJ2-7; D remains unclear. V was cut by 5 bases and J by 5 bases, with 13 bases left in between. Germline lookup yields CDR1 SEHNR and CDR2 FQNEAQ (reference sequence). This CDR3 has 13 residues.

The V gene is TRBV7-3, the J gene TRBJ2-5, with TRBD2 matching 11 bases. The junction had 4 bases not matched to a gene; V was cut back by 2 bases and J by 5 bases. CDR1 is SGHTA and CDR2 is FQGTGA in the germline V gene. The CDR3 has 15 amino acids. The CDR3 DNA follows: TGTGCCAGCAGCTTACTGGCTAGCGGGAGGGAGACCCAGTACTTC. It translates to CASSLLASGRETQYF.

V usage is TRBV6-6 and J usage is TRBJ2-7; a possible D gene is TRBD2 (6 bases). The CDR3 runs 12 residues. V was pared by 6 bases and J by 3 bases, with 9 bases between. CDR1 is MNHNY, CDR2 SVGAGI, per germline (reference sequence). The CDR3 region is CASSPGDYEQYF. The CDR3 DNA is TGTGCCAGCAGCCCGGGAGACTACGAGCAGTACTTC.

V and J are TRBV6-1 and TRBJ1-4, with D unclear. The ends were cut back, 2 bases at V and 0 bases at J, with 7 bases in the middle. Per the germline V gene, CDR1 is MNHNS and CDR2 is SASEGT. This CDR3 region has 15 residues. The CDR3 nucleotides are TGTGCCAGCAGTGAAAACGTCGCAACTAATGAAAAACTGTTTTTT. This encodes CASSENVATNEKLFF.

This chain links TRBV5-4 with TRBJ2-7; D may be TRBD2 (5 bases). Germline CDR1 reads SGHNT; CDR2 reads YYREEE (reference sequence). The CDR3 has 12 residues. V lost 3 bases to trimming and J lost 6 bases, with 10 bases between them. CDR3 nucleotide sequence: TGTGCCAGCAGCTGGGCCGGGGTCGAGCAGTACTTC. Translating it yields CASSWAGVEQYF.

Points on this clone: Other DNA sequences of this sample code for an identical CDR3. The chain carries TRBV27 and TRBJ2-1, with a possible D match to TRBD2 (6 bases). In germline, CDR1 is MNHEY, CDR2 SMNVEV (reference sequence). V lost 3 bases and J lost 9, with 6 bases in between. CDR3 size: 11 residues. The DNA of the CDR3 is TGTGCCAGCAGTTTCGGGGGTGAGCAGTTCTTC. This encodes CASSFGGEQFF.